These T cell receptor beta chains were read from a single sample in a study of blood T cell repertoires in COVID-19. This table comes from immunoSEQ multiplex PCR, and its TCRdb copy is limited to in-frame clones, with some not included. The table includes roughly 150,000 clones, 84% detected once. Sequenced: peripheral blood. The receptors here all came from a woman aged 80 or over with COVID-19, enrolled during active disease. The CDR3 runs from the conserved cysteine through the conserved F or W. The order of the fields is J gene, V gene, clone size, D gene, CDR3 length, CDR3 protein, CDR3 DNA. The D gene is left open where the match is weak. Rows may omit the clone size; those that give it use once, few, many or a size class.

j_call: TRBJ1-6; v_call: TRBV3-1/TRBV3-2; clone_size: NA; d_call: TRBD1; cdr3_length: 13; cdr3_aa: CASSRQGNSPLHF; cdr3_nt: TGTGCCAGCAGCCGACAGGGCAATTCACCCCTCCACTTT
j_call: TRBJ2-7; v_call: TRBV20-1; clone_size: NA; d_call: NA; cdr3_length: 10; cdr3_aa: CSASFGHQYF; cdr3_nt: TGCAGTGCTAGTTTTGGACACCAGTACTTC
j_call: TRBJ2-7; v_call: TRBV5-1; clone_size: NA; d_call: TRBD2; cdr3_length: 15; cdr3_aa: CASSWSSGGSYEQYF; cdr3_nt: TGCGCCAGCAGCTGGTCTAGCGGGGGCTCCTACGAGCAGTACTTC
j_call: TRBJ2-5; v_call: TRBV5-1; clone_size: NA; d_call: NA; cdr3_length: 13; cdr3_aa: CASSRTDQETQYF; cdr3_nt: TGCGCCAGCAGCCGGACAGACCAAGAGACCCAGTACTTC
j_call: TRBJ1-2; v_call: TRBV28; clone_size: few; d_call: NA; cdr3_length: 15; cdr3_aa: CASSILQSDRNGYTF; cdr3_nt: TGTGCCAGCAGTATATTACAGTCAGACAGGAACGGCTACACCTTC
j_call: TRBJ2-1; v_call: TRBV24-1; clone_size: NA; d_call: TRBD2; cdr3_length: 14; cdr3_aa: CATRGLAGGAEQFF; cdr3_nt: TGTGCCACCAGGGGACTAGCGGGAGGGGCTGAGCAGTTCTTC
j_call: TRBJ1-2; v_call: TRBV5-6; clone_size: NA; d_call: NA; cdr3_length: 12; cdr3_aa: CASSPPTGLCTF; cdr3_nt: TGTGCCAGCAGCCCCCCAACAGGGCTCTGCACCTTC
j_call: TRBJ1-4; v_call: TRBV7-9; clone_size: NA; d_call: NA; cdr3_length: 16; cdr3_aa: CASSPPSSLASGKLFF; cdr3_nt: TGTGCCAGCAGCCCCCCGTCAAGCCTTGCTTCGGGAAAACTGTTTTTT
j_call: TRBJ2-5; v_call: TRBV7-2; clone_size: NA; d_call: NA; cdr3_length: 12; cdr3_aa: CASSGGSRTQYF; cdr3_nt: TGTGCCAGCTCTGGGGGCAGTCGGACCCAGTACTTC
j_call: TRBJ1-1; v_call: TRBV12-3/TRBV12-4; clone_size: NA; d_call: NA; cdr3_length: 12; cdr3_aa: CASSFVAGVTFF; cdr3_nt: TGTGCCAGCAGTTTTGTAGCGGGCGTAACTTTCTTT
j_call: TRBJ1-1; v_call: TRBV18; clone_size: NA; d_call: NA; cdr3_length: 14; cdr3_aa: CASSQQGRGTEAFF; cdr3_nt: TGTGCCAGCTCACAACAGGGCAGGGGAACTGAAGCTTTCTTT
j_call: TRBJ2-5; v_call: TRBV6-2/TRBV6-3; clone_size: NA; d_call: TRBD2; cdr3_length: 15; cdr3_aa: CASSLPRGGGETQYF; cdr3_nt: TGTGCCAGCAGTTTACCGCGGGGGGGCGGGGAGACCCAGTACTTC
j_call: TRBJ2-1; v_call: TRBV24-1; clone_size: NA; d_call: NA; cdr3_length: 14; cdr3_aa: CATSDFAGFNEQFF; cdr3_nt: TGTGCCACCAGTGATTTTGCAGGATTCAATGAGCAGTTCTTC
j_call: TRBJ2-3; v_call: TRBV19; clone_size: NA; d_call: TRBD2; cdr3_length: 15; cdr3_aa: CASSMTSSSTDTQYF; cdr3_nt: TGTGCCAGTAGTATGACTAGCAGTAGCACAGATACGCAGTATTTT
j_call: TRBJ2-1; v_call: TRBV18; clone_size: NA; d_call: TRBD2; cdr3_length: 17; cdr3_aa: CASSPGLAGVTYNEQFF; cdr3_nt: TGTGCCAGCTCACCAGGACTAGCGGGAGTTACCTACAATGAGCAGTTCTTC
j_call: TRBJ1-5; v_call: TRBV18; clone_size: few; d_call: NA; cdr3_length: 12; cdr3_aa: CASSPGAEPQHF; cdr3_nt: TGTGCCAGCTCACCTGGGGCAGAGCCCCAGCATTTT
j_call: TRBJ2-1; v_call: TRBV19; clone_size: NA; d_call: TRBD2; cdr3_length: 16; cdr3_aa: CASSTRSGSSYNEQFF; cdr3_nt: TGTGCCAGTAGCACTCGTAGCGGGTCCTCCTACAATGAGCAGTTCTTC
j_call: TRBJ2-5; v_call: TRBV29-1; clone_size: NA; d_call: TRBD2; cdr3_length: 14; cdr3_aa: CSVGLAGPGETQYF; cdr3_nt: TGCAGCGTAGGACTAGCGGGTCCTGGCGAGACCCAGTACTTC
j_call: TRBJ2-2; v_call: TRBV7-2; clone_size: NA; d_call: TRBD1; cdr3_length: 16; cdr3_aa: CASSLVRGQGTGELFF; cdr3_nt: TGTGCCAGCAGCTTGGTCAGGGGGCAGGGCACCGGGGAGCTGTTTTTT
j_call: TRBJ1-2; v_call: TRBV3-1/TRBV3-2; clone_size: NA; d_call: NA; cdr3_length: 14; cdr3_aa: CASSQSIQGYGYTF; cdr3_nt: TGTGCCAGCAGCCAATCCATCCAGGGCTATGGCTACACCTTC
j_call: TRBJ1-2; v_call: TRBV4-1; clone_size: NA; d_call: TRBD1; cdr3_length: 16; cdr3_aa: CASSQDGDRGTYGYTF; cdr3_nt: TGCGCCAGCAGCCAAGATGGAGACAGGGGGACCTATGGCTACACCTTC
j_call: TRBJ2-7; v_call: TRBV4-1; clone_size: NA; d_call: NA; cdr3_length: 18; cdr3_aa: CASSQDISPGLHSYEQYF; cdr3_nt: TGCGCCAGCAGCCAAGATATATCTCCGGGACTTCACTCCTACGAGCAGTACTTC
j_call: TRBJ1-1; v_call: TRBV7-8; clone_size: NA; d_call: TRBD1; cdr3_length: 16; cdr3_aa: CASSTRFGQGNTEAFF; cdr3_nt: TGTGCCAGCAGCACCCGTTTTGGACAGGGGAACACTGAAGCTTTCTTT